The source of this TCR beta chain is a study of T cell responses to AZD1222 COVID-19 vaccine. Germline V gives CDR1 MDHEN, CDR2 SYDVKM. This CDR3 is 16 amino acids long. Deletions cut 6 bases from V and 7 bases from J, with 19 bases between. Profiled with immunoSEQ multiplex PCR; TCRdb holds only in-frame clones, not every one. The sample includes approximately 170,000 clones, around 88% seen only once; the top ten take 0.95% to 1.1%. Regarding this clone: What it binds is unknown.

Study observations and caveats: A rise in Spike-specific TCR breadth and depth followed two AZD1222 doses.

The rearrangement joins TRBV28 to TRBJ1-6; D gene uncertain. This sequence originates from an adult who received the AZD1222 COVID-19 vaccine. Sequences were derived from peripheral blood, sampled 28 days after the second AZD1222 dose. CDR3 loop: CASRYNSRGNNSPLHF. The CDR3 DNA follows: TGTGCCAGCAGGTATAACAGTCGTGGTAACAATTCACCCCTCCACTTT. The complete variable domain, with remaining parts taken from reference TRBV28 and TRBJ1-6, reads DVKVTQSSRYLVKRTGEKVFLECVQDMDHENMFWYRQDPGLGLRLIYFSYDVKMKEKGDIPEGYSVSREKKERFSLILESASTNQTSMYLCASRYNSRGNNSPLHFGNGTRLTVT.